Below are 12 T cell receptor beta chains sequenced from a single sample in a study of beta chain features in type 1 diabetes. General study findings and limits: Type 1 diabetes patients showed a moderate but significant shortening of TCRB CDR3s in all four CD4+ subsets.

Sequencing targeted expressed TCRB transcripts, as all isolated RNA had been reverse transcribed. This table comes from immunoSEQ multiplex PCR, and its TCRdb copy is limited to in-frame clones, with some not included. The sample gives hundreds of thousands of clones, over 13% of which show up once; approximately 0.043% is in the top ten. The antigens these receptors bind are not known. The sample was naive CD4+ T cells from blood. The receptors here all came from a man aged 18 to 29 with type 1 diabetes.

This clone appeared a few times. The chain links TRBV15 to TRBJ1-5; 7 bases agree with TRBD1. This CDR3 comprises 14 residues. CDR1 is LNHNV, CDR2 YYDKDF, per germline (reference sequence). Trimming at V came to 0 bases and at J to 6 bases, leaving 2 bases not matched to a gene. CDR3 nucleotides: TGTGCCACCAGCAGAGATCCAGGGGGTCAGCCCCAGCATTTT. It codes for CATSRDPGGQPQHF.

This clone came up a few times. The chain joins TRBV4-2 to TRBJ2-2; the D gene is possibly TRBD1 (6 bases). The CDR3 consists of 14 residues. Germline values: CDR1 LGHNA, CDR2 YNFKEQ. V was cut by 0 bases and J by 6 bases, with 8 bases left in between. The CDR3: CASSQDRTAGELFF. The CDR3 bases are TGTGCCAGCAGCCAAGACCGGACAGCCGGGGAGCTGTTTTTT.

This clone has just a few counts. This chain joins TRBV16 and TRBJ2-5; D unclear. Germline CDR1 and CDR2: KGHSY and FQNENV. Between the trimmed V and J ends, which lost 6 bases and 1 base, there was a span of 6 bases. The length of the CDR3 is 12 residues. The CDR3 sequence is CASSQLQETQYF. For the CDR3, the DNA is TGTGCCAGCAGTCAACTCCAAGAGACCCAGTACTTC.

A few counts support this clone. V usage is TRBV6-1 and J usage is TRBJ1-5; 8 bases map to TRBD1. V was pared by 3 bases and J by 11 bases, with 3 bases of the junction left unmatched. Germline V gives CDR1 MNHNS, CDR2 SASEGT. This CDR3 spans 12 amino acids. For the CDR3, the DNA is TGTGCCAGCAGTGAGAACAGGGGGACCCAGCATTTT. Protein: CASSENRGTQHF.

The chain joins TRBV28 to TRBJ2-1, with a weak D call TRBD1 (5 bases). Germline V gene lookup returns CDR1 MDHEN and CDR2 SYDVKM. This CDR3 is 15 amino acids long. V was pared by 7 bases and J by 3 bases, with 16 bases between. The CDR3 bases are TGTGCCAGCAACGAGCACTCCAGGGACTACAATGAGCAGTTCTTC. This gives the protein CASNEHSRDYNEQFF.

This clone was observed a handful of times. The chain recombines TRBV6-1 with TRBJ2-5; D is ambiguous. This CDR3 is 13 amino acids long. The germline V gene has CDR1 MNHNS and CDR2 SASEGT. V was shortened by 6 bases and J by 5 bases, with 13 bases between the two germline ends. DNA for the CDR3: TGTGCCAGCAGAGGCCAGAATGGGGAGACCCAGTACTTC. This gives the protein CASRGQNGETQYF.

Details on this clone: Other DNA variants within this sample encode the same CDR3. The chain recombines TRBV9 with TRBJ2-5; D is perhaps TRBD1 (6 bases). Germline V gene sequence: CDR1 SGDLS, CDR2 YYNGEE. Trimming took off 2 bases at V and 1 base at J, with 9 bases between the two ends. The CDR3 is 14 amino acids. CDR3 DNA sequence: TGTGCCAGCAGCGTGACAGGTAGCCAAGAGACCCAGTACTTC. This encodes CASSVTGSQETQYF.

The CDR3 DNA reads as TGTGCCAGCAGCTTAAGCATGCAGACGCAGTATTTT. It codes for CASSLSMQTQYF. This sequence joins TRBV7-6 and TRBJ2-3; D unclear. Germline values: CDR1 SGHVS, CDR2 FNYEAQ. With 2 bases removed from V and 9 bases from J, the gap between germline ends came to 9 bases. The CDR3 is 12 amino acids.

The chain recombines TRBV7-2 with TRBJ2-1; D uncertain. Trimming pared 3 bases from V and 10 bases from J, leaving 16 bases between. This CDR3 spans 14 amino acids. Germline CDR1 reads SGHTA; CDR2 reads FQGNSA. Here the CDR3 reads CASSFMNSSWEQFF. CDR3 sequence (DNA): TGTGCCAGCAGCTTCATGAACTCCTCATGGGAGCAGTTCTTC. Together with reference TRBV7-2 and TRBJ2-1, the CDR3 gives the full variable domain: GAGVSQSPSNKVTEKGKDVELRCDPISGHTALYWYRQSLGQGLEFLIYFQGNSAPDKSGLPSDRFSAERTGGSVSTLTIQRTQQEDSAVYLCASSFMNSSWEQFFGPGTRLTVL.

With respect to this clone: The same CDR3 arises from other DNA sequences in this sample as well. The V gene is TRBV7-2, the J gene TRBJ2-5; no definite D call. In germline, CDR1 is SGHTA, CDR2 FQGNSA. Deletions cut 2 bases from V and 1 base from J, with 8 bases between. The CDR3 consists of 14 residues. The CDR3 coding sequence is TGTGCCAGCAGCTTATCAGGATCCCAAGAGACCCAGTACTTC. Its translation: CASSLSGSQETQYF.

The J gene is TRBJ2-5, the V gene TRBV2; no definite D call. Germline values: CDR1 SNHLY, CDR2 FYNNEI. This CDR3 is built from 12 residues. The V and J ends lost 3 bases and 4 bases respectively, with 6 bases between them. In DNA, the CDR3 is TGTGCCAGCAGTGACTTGAGAGAGACCCAGTACTTC. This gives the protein CASSDLRETQYF.

CDR3 DNA sequence: TGTGCCAGCAGCTCCTATCGGACAGTCCAATATGGCTACACCTTC. Translated: CASSSYRTVQYGYTF. This sequence joins TRBV5-4 and TRBJ1-2; maybe TRBD1 (6 bases). The V end was cut by 3 bases, the J end by 5 bases, with 17 bases between. From germline, CDR1 is SGHNT and CDR2 YYREEE (reference sequence). The CDR3 contains 15 residues. Full variable domain (missing parts from reference TRBV5-4 and TRBJ1-2): ETGVTQSPTHLIKTRGQQVTLRCSSQSGHNTVSWYQQALGQGPQFIFQYYREEENGRGNFPPRFSGLQFPNYSSELNVNALELDDSALYLCASSSYRTVQYGYTFGSGTRLTVV.